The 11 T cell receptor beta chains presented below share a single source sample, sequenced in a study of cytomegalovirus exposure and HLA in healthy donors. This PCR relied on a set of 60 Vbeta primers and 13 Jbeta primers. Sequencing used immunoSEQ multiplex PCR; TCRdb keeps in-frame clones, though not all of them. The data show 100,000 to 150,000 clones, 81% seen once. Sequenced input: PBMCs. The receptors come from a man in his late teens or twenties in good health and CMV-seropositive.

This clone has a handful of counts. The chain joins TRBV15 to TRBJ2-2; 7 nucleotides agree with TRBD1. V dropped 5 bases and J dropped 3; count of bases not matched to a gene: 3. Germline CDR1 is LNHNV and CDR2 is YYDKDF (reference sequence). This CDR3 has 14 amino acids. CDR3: CATSEQGYTGELFF. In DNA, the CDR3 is TGTGCCACCAGCGAACAGGGGTACACCGGGGAGCTGTTTTTT. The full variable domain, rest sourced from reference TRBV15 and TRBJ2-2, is DAMVIQNPRYQVTQFGKPVTLSCSQTLNHNVMYWYQQKSSQAPKLLFHYYDKDFNNEADTPDNFQSRRPNTSFCFLDIRSPGLGDTAMYLCATSEQGYTGELFFGEGSRLTVL.

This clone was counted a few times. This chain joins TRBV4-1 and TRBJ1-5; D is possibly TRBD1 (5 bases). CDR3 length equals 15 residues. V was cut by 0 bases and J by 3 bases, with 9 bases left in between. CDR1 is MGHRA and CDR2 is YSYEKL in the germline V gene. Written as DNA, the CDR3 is TGCGCCAGCAGCCAAGATAGGGGATACAATCAGCCCCAGCATTTT. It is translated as CASSQDRGYNQPQHF.

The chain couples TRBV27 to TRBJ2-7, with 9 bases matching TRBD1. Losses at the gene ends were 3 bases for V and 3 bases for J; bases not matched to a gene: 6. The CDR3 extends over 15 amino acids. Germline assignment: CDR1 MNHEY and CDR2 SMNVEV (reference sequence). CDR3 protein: CASSFTTGGSYEQYF. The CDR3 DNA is TGTGCCAGCAGTTTTACGACAGGGGGGAGCTACGAGCAGTACTTC.

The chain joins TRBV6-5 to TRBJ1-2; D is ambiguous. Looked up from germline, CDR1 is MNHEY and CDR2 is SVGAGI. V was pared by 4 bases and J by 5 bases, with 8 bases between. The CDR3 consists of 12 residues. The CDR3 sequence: CASSLTGYGYTF. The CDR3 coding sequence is TGTGCCAGCAGTTTGACGGGGTATGGCTACACCTTC.

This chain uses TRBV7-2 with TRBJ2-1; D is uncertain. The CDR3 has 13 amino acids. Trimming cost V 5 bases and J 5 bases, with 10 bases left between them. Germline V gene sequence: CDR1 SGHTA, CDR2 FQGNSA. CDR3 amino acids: CASSIGTNNEQFF. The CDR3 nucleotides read TGTGCCAGCAGCATCGGTACTAACAATGAGCAGTTCTTC.

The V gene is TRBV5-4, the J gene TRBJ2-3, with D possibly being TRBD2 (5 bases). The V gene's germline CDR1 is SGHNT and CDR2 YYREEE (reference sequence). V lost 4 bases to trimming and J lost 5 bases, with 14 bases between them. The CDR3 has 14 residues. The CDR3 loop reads CASSLRTEGDTQYF. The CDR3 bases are TGTGCCAGCAGCCTTAGGACTGAGGGAGATACGCAGTATTTT.

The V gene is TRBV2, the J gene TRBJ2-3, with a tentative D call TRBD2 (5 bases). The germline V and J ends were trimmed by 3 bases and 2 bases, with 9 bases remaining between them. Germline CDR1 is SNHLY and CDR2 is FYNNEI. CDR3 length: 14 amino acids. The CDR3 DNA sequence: TGTGCCAGCAGTGACCGGGATTACACAGATACGCAGTATTTT. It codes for CASSDRDYTDTQYF. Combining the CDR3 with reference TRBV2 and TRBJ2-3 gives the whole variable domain EPEVTQTPSHQVTQMGQEVILRCVPISNHLYFYWYRQILGQKVEFLVSFYNNEISEKSEIFDDQFSVERPDGSNFTLKIRSTKLEDSAMYFCASSDRDYTDTQYFGPGTRLTVL.

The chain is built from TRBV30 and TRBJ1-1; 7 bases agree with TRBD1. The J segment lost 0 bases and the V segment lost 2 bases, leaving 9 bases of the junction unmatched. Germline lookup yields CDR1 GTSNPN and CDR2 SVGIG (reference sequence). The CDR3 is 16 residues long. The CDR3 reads CAWSNPMGQLNTEAFF. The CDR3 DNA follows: TGTGCCTGGAGTAACCCAATGGGACAGTTGAACACTGAAGCTTTCTTT.

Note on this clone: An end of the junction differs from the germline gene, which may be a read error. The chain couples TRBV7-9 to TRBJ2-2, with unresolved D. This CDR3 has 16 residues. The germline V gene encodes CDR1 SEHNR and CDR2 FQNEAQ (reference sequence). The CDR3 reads CSSSLRGIANTGELFF. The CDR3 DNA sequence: TGTTCCAGCAGCTTAAGAGGAATTGCGAACACCGGGGAGCTGTTTTTT.

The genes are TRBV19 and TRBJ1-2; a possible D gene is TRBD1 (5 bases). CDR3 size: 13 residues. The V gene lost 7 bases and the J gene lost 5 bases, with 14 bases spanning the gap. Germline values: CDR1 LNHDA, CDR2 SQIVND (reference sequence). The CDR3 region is CASIGTGAYGYTF. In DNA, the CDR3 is TGTGCCAGTATCGGCACAGGCGCATATGGCTACACCTTC.

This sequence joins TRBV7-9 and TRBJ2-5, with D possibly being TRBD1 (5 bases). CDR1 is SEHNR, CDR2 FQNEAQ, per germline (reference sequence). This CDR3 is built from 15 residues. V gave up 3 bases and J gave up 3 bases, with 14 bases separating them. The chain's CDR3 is CASSFRSGYEETQYF. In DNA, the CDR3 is TGTGCCAGCAGCTTTCGGTCAGGGTACGAAGAGACCCAGTACTTC. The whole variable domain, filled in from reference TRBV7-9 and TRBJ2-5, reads DTGVSQNPRHKITKRGQNVTFRCDPISEHNRLYWYRQTLGQGPEFLTYFQNEAQLEKSRLLSDRFSAERPKGSFSTLEIQRTEQGDSAMYLCASSFRSGYEETQYFGPGTRLLVL.